These 15 T cell receptor beta chains came from one sample sequenced in a study of blood T cell repertoires in COVID-19. Assay used: immunoSEQ multiplex PCR; TCRdb lists only in-frame clones, some missing. The sample consists of around 320,000 clones, 89% of them appearing once. The specimen sequenced was PBMCs or T cells enriched from blood (not recorded which). The receptor set was obtained from a woman between 50 and 59 years old who had been exposed to COVID-19.

The chain joins TRBV5-1 to TRBJ2-5, with D possibly matching TRBD1 (6 bases). Between the trimmed V and J ends, which lost 1 base and 1 base, there was a span of 14 bases. The CDR3 totals 16 residues. CDR1 and CDR2 from the germline V gene are SGHRS and YFSETQ. CDR3 coding DNA: TGCGCCAGCAGCTTGCGGTGGCAGGGGCTCCAAGAGACCCAGTACTTC. This sequence encodes CASSLRWQGLQETQYF.

This clone was picked up a small number of times. The rearrangement links TRBV28 to TRBJ2-5, with D possibly TRBD2 on 5 matching bases. V lost 3 bases to trimming and J lost 5 bases, with 10 bases between them. The length of the CDR3 is 13 residues. Germline-derived CDR1 and CDR2 are MDHEN and SYDVKM. In DNA, the CDR3 is TGTGCCAGCAGTTTGGAGGTTGGTGAGACCCAGTACTTC. This sequence encodes CASSLEVGETQYF.

The V call is TRBV5-4, the J call TRBJ2-7; 7 bases align to TRBD1. The V segment lost 3 bases and the J segment 3 bases; nucleotides outside the gene matches: 6. The germline V gene has CDR1 SGHNT and CDR2 YYREEE (reference sequence). This CDR3 region has 14 residues. This CDR3 is CASSSRGRLYEQYF. CDR3 nucleotides: TGTGCCAGCAGCTCAAGGGGGCGCCTCTACGAGCAGTACTTC.

The chain carries TRBV6-1 and TRBJ1-5; no reliable D call. This CDR3 has 15 residues. The V gene lost 2 bases and the J gene lost 4 bases, with 12 bases spanning the gap. Germline CDR1 reads MNHNS; CDR2 reads SASEGT. The CDR3 here is CASSEIVPLNQPQHF. The CDR3 region has the DNA TGTGCCAGCAGTGAAATCGTCCCCCTTAATCAGCCCCAGCATTTT.

The V call is TRBV10-3, the J call TRBJ2-5; 7 bases line up with TRBD2. V lost 2 bases and J lost 1; bases outside the gene matches: 7. Germline V gene lookup returns CDR1 ENHRY and CDR2 SYGVKD. This CDR3 is built from 16 residues. This chain's CDR3 is CAISEGNSGSQETQYF. The CDR3 nucleotides are TGTGCCATCAGTGAGGGAAATAGCGGGTCCCAAGAGACCCAGTACTTC.

This sequence joins TRBV2 and TRBJ2-3, with 8 bases matching TRBD2. Germline loops: CDR1 SNHLY, CDR2 FYNNEI. Trimming at V came to 9 bases and at J to 3 bases, leaving 17 bases not matched to a gene. The CDR3 covers 17 residues. The CDR3 bases are TGTGCCAGGCCGGGACTAGACCGACGTCCCCAGACAGATACGCAGTATTTT. Translated, it gives CARPGLDRRPQTDTQYF.

The CDR3 DNA follows: TGTGCCAGCAGAGAGCAGGGGTTTTCCTACAATGAGCAGTTCTTC. Translating gives CASREQGFSYNEQFF. The genes are TRBV7-2 and TRBJ2-1, with D possibly being TRBD1 (6 bases). V was cut by 6 bases and J by 1 base, with 13 bases left in between. The CDR3 extends over 15 amino acids. The germline V gene encodes CDR1 SGHTA and CDR2 FQGNSA.

The gene calls are TRBV28 and TRBJ2-7, with 7 positions matching TRBD1. The junction had 10 bases not matched to a gene; V was cut back by 6 bases and J by 2 bases. The germline V gene encodes CDR1 MDHEN and CDR2 SYDVKM. This CDR3 has 15 amino acids. The CDR3 nucleotides are TGTGCCAGCAGCTCCCCCACGGACAGGCCCTACGAGCAGTACTTC. It is translated as CASSSPTDRPYEQYF.

The chain couples TRBV19 to TRBJ2-1; TRBD2 matches 10 bases. Trimming cost V 6 bases and J 7 bases; bases outside gene matches: 6. The CDR3 consists of 14 residues. Germline V CDR1 and CDR2: LNHDA, SQIVND (reference sequence). CDR3 amino acids: CASRWTSGKNEQFF. Written as DNA, the CDR3 is TGTGCCAGTAGATGGACTAGCGGAAAAAATGAGCAGTTCTTC. Full variable domain (rest looked up from reference TRBV19 and TRBJ2-1): DGGITQSPKYLFRKEGQNVTLSCEQNLNHDAMYWYRQDPGQGLRLIYYSQIVNDFQKGDIAEGYSVSREKKESFPLTVTSAQKNPTAFYLCASRWTSGKNEQFFGPGTRLTVL.

V gene TRBV7-9 combines with J gene TRBJ1-5; 9 bases match TRBD1. This CDR3 is 16 amino acids long. The J segment lost 4 bases and the V segment lost 4 bases, leaving 8 bases of the junction unmatched. Per the germline V gene, CDR1 is SEHNR and CDR2 is FQNEAQ (reference sequence). The CDR3 sequence: CASSSGGTGINQPQHF. CDR3 nucleotides: TGTGCCAGCAGCTCGGGAGGGACAGGGATTAATCAGCCCCAGCATTTT.

The chain carries TRBV2 and TRBJ2-2, with D possibly matching TRBD2 (5 bases). V lost 6 bases to trimming and J lost 0 bases, with 11 bases between them. The CDR3 runs 15 residues. From germline, CDR1 is SNHLY and CDR2 FYNNEI. In DNA, the CDR3 is TGTGCCAGCAGGGCGGAGGCGACGAACACCGGGGAGCTGTTTTTT. Translating it yields CASRAEATNTGELFF. Full variable domain (rest looked up from reference TRBV2 and TRBJ2-2): EPEVTQTPSHQVTQMGQEVILRCVPISNHLYFYWYRQILGQKVEFLVSFYNNEISEKSEIFDDQFSVERPDGSNFTLKIRSTKLEDSAMYFCASRAEATNTGELFFGEGSRLTVL.

V and J are TRBV5-1 and TRBJ1-6; D is unclear. Germline values: CDR1 SGHRS, CDR2 YFSETQ. The CDR3 is 16 residues long. Trimming left V 4 bases short and J 7 bases short, with 18 bases between. CDR3 nucleotides: TGCGCCAGCAGCCCAGCCTCCGAGGTCGTCAATTCACCCCTCCACTTT. Translating gives CASSPASEVVNSPLHF.

This chain connects TRBV5-1 to TRBJ2-1, with 12 bases matching TRBD1. The CDR3 sequence is 16 residues long. V lost 2 bases and J lost 6; bases outside the gene matches: 6. Germline values: CDR1 SGHRS, CDR2 YFSETQ. The CDR3 sequence: CASSFSRDRGLNEQFF. In DNA, the CDR3 is TGCGCCAGCAGCTTCTCCCGGGACAGGGGGCTCAATGAGCAGTTCTTC.

This chain uses TRBV30 with TRBJ1-2; D ambiguous. Between the trimmed V and J ends, which lost 0 bases and 8 bases, there was a span of 13 bases. This CDR3 region has 13 residues. Germline values: CDR1 GTSNPN, CDR2 SVGIG (reference sequence). As DNA, the CDR3 is TGTGCCTGGAGTGTATCGACTCAAGGAGGCTACACCTTC. The encoded protein is CAWSVSTQGGYTF.

The rearrangement links TRBV5-4 to TRBJ1-3; TRBD1 is a possible D gene (5 bases). With 3 bases removed from V and 3 bases from J, the gap between germline ends came to 13 bases. Germline V CDR1 and CDR2: SGHNT, YYREEE (reference sequence). The CDR3 has 15 amino acids. Here the CDR3 reads CASSSGTGGGNTIYF. For the CDR3, the DNA is TGTGCCAGCAGCTCAGGGACGGGAGGTGGAAACACCATATATTTT.